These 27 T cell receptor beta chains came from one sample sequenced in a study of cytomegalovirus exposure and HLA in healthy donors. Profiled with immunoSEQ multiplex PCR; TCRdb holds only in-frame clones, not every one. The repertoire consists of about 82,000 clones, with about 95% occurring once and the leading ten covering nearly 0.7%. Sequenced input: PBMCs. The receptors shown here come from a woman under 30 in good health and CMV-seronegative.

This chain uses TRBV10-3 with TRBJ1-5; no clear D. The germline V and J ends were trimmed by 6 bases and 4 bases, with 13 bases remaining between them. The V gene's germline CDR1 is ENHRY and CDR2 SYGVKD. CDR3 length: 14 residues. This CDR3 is CAIRGGDRNQPQHF. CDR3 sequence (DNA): TGTGCCATCAGAGGCGGGGATCGGAATCAGCCCCAGCATTTT.

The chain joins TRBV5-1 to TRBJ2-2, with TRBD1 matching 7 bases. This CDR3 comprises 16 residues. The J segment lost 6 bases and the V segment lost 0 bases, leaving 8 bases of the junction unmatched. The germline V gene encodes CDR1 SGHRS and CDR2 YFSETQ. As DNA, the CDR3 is TGCGCCAGCAGCTTGGATGGCAGGGGGTATTCCGGGGAGCTGTTTTTT. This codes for CASSLDGRGYSGELFF.

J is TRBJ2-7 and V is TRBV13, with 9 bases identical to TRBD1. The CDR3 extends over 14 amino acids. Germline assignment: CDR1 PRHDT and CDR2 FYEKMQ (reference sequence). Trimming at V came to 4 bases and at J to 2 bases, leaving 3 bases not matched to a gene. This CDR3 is CASSSDRGTYEQYF. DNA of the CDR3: TGTGCCAGCAGCTCGGACAGGGGTACCTACGAGCAGTACTTC.

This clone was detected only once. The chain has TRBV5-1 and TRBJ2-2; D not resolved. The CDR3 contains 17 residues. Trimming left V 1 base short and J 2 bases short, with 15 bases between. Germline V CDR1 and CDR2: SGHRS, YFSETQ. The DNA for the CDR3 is TGCGCCAGCAGCTTGTTCTCGCGGCACCTAAACACCGGGGAGCTGTTTTTT. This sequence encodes CASSLFSRHLNTGELFF.

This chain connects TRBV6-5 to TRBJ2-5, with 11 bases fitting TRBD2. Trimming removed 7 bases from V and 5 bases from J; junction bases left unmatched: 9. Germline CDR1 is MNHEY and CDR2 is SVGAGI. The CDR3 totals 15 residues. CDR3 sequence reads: CASTRSGGAPETQYF. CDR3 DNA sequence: TGTGCCAGCACCCGTAGCGGGGGGGCCCCCGAGACCCAGTACTTC.

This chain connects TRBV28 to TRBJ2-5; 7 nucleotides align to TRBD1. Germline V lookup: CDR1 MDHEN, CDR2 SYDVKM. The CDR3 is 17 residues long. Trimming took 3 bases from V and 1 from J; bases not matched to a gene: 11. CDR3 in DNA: TGTGCCAGCAGTTTCCCATTCGTGGGACAGATCCAAGAGACCCAGTACTTC. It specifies CASSFPFVGQIQETQYF.

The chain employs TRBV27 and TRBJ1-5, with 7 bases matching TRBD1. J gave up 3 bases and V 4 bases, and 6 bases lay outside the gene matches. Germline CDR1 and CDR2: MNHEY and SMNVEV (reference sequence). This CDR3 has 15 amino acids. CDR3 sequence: CASSYKGANNQPQHF. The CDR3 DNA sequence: TGTGCCAGCAGTTACAAGGGGGCCAACAATCAGCCCCAGCATTTT.

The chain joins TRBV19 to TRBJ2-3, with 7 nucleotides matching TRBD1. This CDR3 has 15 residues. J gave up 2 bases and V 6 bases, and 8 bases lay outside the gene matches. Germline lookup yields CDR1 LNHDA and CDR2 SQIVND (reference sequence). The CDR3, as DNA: TGTGCCAGTAGAGAGTCAGGGGGTATCACAGATACGCAGTATTTT. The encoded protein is CASRESGGITDTQYF. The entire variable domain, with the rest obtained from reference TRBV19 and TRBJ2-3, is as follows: DGGITQSPKYLFRKEGQNVTLSCEQNLNHDAMYWYRQDPGQGLRLIYYSQIVNDFQKGDIAEGYSVSREKKESFPLTVTSAQKNPTAFYLCASRESGGITDTQYFGPGTRLTVL.

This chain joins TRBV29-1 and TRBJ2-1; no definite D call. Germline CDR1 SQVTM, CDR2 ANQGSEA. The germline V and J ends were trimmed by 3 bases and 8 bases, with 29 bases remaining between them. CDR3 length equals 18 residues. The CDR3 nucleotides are TGCAGCGTTGAGGTCAGGTCCCCCTTACATCGCTTCGGTGATGAGCAGTTCTTC. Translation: CSVEVRSPLHRFGDEQFF.

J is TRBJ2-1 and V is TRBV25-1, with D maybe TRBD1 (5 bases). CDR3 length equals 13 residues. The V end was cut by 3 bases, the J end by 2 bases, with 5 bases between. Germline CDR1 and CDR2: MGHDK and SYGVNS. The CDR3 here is CASSETAYNEQFF. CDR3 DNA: TGTGCCAGCAGTGAGACAGCCTACAATGAGCAGTTCTTC.

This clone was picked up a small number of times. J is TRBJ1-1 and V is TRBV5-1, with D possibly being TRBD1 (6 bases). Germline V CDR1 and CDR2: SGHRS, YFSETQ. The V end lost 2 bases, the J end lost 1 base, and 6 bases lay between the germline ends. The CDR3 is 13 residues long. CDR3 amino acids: CASSFRGNTEAFF. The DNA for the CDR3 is TGCGCCAGCAGCTTCAGGGGGAACACTGAAGCTTTCTTT.

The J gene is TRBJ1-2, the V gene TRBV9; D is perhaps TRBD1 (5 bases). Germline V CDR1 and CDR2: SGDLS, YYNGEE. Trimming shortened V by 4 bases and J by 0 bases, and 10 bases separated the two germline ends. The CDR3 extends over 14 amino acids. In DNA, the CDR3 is TGTGCCAGCAGCCCCCGGGGGGCTAACTATGGCTACACCTTC. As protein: CASSPRGANYGYTF.

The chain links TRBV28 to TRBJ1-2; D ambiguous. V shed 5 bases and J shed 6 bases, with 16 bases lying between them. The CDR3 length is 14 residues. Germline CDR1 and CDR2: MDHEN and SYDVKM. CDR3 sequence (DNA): TGTGCCAGCAGTCCCCACAACCTGGGCGATGGCTACACCTTC. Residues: CASSPHNLGDGYTF.

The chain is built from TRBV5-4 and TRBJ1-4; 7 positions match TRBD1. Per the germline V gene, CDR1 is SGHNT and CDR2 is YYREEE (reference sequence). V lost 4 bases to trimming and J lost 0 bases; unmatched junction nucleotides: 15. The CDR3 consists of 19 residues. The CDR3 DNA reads TGTGCCAGCAGCCGGAGGTTCGGGACAGCACTTTCAACTAATGAAAAACTGTTTTTT. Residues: CASSRRFGTALSTNEKLFF. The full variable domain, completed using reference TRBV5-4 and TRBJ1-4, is ETGVTQSPTHLIKTRGQQVTLRCSSQSGHNTVSWYQQALGQGPQFIFQYYREEENGRGNFPPRFSGLQFPNYSSELNVNALELDDSALYLCASSRRFGTALSTNEKLFFGSGTQLSVL.

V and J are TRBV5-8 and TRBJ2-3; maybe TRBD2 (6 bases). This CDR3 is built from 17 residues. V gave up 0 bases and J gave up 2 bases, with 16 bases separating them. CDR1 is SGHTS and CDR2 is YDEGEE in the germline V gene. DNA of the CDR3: TGTGCCAGCAGCTTGGGAGCCACCGGGAGCCTCACAGATACGCAGTATTTT. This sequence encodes CASSLGATGSLTDTQYF.

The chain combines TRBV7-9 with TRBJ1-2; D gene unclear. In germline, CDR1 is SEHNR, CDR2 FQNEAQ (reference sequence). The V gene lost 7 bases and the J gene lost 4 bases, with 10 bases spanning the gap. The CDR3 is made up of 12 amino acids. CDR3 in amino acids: CASTIRGYGYTF. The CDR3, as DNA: TGTGCCAGCACTATACGGGGCTATGGCTACACCTTC.

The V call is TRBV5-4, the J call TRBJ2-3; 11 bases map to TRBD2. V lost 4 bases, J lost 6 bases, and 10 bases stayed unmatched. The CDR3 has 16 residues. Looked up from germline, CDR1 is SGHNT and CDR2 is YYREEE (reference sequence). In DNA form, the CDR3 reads TGTGCCAGCAGCAAGCTGCTAGCGGGGGGCCTCGATACGCAGTATTTT. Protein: CASSKLLAGGLDTQYF.

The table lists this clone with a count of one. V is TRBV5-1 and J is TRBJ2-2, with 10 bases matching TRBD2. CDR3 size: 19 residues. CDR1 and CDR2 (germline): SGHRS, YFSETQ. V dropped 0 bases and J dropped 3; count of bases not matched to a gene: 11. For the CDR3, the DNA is TGCGCCAGCAGCTTGGACCTGTTGGGGACTAGCGTCTACACCGGGGAGCTGTTTTTT. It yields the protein CASSLDLLGTSVYTGELFF.

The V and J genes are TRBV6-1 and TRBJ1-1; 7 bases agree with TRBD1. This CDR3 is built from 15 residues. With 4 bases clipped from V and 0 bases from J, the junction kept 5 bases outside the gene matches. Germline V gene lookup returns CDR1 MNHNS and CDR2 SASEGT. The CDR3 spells CASSATGAVNTEAFF. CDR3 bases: TGTGCCAGCAGTGCCACAGGGGCAGTGAACACTGAAGCTTTCTTT.

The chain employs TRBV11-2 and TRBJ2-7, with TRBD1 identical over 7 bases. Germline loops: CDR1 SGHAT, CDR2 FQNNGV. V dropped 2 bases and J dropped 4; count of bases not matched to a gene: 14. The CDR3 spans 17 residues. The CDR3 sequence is CASSLLGRRGGMYEQYF. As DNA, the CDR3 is TGTGCCAGCAGCTTACTTGGGCGACGAGGGGGCATGTACGAGCAGTACTTC.

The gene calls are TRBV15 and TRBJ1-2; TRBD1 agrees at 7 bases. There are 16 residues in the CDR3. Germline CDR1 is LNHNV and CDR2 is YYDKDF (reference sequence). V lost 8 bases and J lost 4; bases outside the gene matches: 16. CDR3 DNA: TGTGCCACCCAGAACTCCGGGACAGCCTTTCTCTATGGCTACACCTTC. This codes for CATQNSGTAFLYGYTF.

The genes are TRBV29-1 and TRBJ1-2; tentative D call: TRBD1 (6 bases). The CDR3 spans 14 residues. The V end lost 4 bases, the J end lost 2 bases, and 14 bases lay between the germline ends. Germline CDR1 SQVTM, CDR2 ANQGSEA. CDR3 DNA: TGCAGCGTTGGGGGGCGGACCGACAACTATGGCTACACCTTC. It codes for CSVGGRTDNYGYTF.

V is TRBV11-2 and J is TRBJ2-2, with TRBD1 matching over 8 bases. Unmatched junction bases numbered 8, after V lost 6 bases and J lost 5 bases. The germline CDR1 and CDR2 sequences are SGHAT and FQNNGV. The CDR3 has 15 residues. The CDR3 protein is CASSLDRVGTGELFF. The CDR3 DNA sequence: TGTGCCAGCAGTCTGGACAGGGTAGGGACCGGGGAGCTGTTTTTT.

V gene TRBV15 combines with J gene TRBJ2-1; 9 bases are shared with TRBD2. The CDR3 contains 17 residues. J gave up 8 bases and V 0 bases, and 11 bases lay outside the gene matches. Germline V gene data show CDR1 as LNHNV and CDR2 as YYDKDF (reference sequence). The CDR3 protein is CATSRDSGLAGRHEQFF. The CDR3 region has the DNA TGTGCCACCAGCAGAGATTCGGGCCTAGCGGGAAGGCATGAGCAGTTCTTC.

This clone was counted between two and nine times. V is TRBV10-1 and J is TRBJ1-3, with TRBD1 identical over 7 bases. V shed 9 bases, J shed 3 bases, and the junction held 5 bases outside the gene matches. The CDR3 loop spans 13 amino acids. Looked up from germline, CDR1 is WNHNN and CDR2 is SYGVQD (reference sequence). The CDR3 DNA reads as TGCGCCAGTCAAGGGGGCATTGGAAACACCATATATTTT. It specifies CASQGGIGNTIYF.

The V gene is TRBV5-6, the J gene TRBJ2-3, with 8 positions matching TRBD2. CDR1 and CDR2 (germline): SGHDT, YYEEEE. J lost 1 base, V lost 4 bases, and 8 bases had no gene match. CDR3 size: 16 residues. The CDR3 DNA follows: TGTGCCAGCAGCACCTCGGAGGGACTAGGCACAGATACGCAGTATTTT. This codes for CASSTSEGLGTDTQYF. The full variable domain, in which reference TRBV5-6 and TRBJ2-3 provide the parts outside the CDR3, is DAGVTQSPTHLIKTRGQQVTLRCSPKSGHDTVSWYQQALGQGPQFIFQYYEEEERQRGNFPDRFSGHQFPNYSSELNVNALLLGDSALYLCASSTSEGLGTDTQYFGPGTRLTVL.

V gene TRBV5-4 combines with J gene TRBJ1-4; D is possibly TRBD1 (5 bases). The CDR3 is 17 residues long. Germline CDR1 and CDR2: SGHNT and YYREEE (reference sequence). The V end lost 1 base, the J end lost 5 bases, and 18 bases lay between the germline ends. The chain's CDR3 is CASSLYVPGRQNEKLFF. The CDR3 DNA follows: TGTGCCAGCAGCTTGTATGTCCCAGGGAGGCAGAATGAAAAACTGTTTTTT.